What follows are 10 T cell receptor beta chains derived from one specimen sequenced in a study of cytomegalovirus exposure and HLA in healthy donors. The PCR employed 60 Vbeta primers together with 13 Jbeta primers. Only in-frame clones appear in the TCRdb table, and some are missing; sequencing was by immunoSEQ multiplex PCR. This repertoire shows around 150,000 clones, around 75% found once; its top ten account for around 4.6%. The sequencing sample was made of PBMCs. The receptors come from a male donor in good health and CMV-seronegative.

The CDR3 sequence: CAWAIGQGAYEQYF. In nucleotides, the CDR3 is TGTGCCTGGGCAATAGGACAGGGCGCCTACGAGCAGTACTTC. The V gene is TRBV30, the J gene TRBJ2-7; TRBD1 matches 8 bases. Germline CDR1 and CDR2: GTSNPN and SVGIG (reference sequence). V lost 5 bases and J lost 2; bases outside the gene matches: 8. The CDR3 contains 14 residues.

This chain joins TRBV28 and TRBJ1-5, with D perhaps matching TRBD1 (6 bases). The V and J ends lost 2 bases and 11 bases respectively, with 16 bases between them. This CDR3 region has 14 residues. Germline assignment: CDR1 MDHEN and CDR2 SYDVKM. The CDR3 DNA follows: TGTGCCAGCAGTTTAACAGGGAGTATAACGGCCCAGCATTTT. This encodes CASSLTGSITAQHF. The entire variable domain, with the rest obtained from reference TRBV28 and TRBJ1-5, is as follows: DVKVTQSSRYLVKRTGEKVFLECVQDMDHENMFWYRQDPGLGLRLIYFSYDVKMKEKGDIPEGYSVSREKKERFSLILESASTNQTSMYLCASSLTGSITAQHFGDGTRLSIL.

This CDR3 is CASSLVRRGSSGSSNEQFF. CDR3 coding DNA: TGTGCCAGCAGCTTAGTTCGCAGGGGGTCGAGCGGGAGCTCAAATGAGCAGTTCTTC. The genes are TRBV7-6 and TRBJ2-1; perhaps TRBD2 as D (8 bases). This CDR3 has 19 residues. Germline CDR1 SGHVS, CDR2 FNYEAQ. V lost 1 base and J lost 7, with 26 bases in between.

V usage is TRBV29-1 and J usage is TRBJ2-5; D is perhaps TRBD2 (6 bases). The CDR3 length is 13 residues. V was pared by 8 bases and J by 1 base, with 14 bases between. The V gene's germline CDR1 is SQVTM and CDR2 ANQGSEA. The CDR3 loop reads CSSSGPSQETQYF. The CDR3, as DNA: TGCAGCTCAAGCGGGCCGTCCCAAGAGACCCAGTACTTC. Full variable domain (missing parts from reference TRBV29-1 and TRBJ2-5): SAVISQKPSRDICQRGTSLTIQCQVDSQVTMMFWYRQQPGQSLTLIATANQGSEATYESGFVIDKFPISRPNLTFSTLTVSNMSPEDSSIYLCSSSGPSQETQYFGPGTRLLVL.

DNA for the CDR3: TGTGCCAGCAGCTTGGGACTAGCGGGGGTCCAACCGCTGTATTTT. Its translation is CASSLGLAGVQPLYF. The chain carries TRBV7-6 and TRBJ2-3, with 14 bases lining up with TRBD2. Germline CDR1 and CDR2: SGHVS and FNYEAQ. This CDR3 has 15 residues. V lost 3 bases, J lost 14 bases, and 10 bases stayed unmatched.

A few counts support this clone. V and J are TRBV29-1 and TRBJ2-1, with 9 nucleotides matching TRBD1. Germline V CDR1 and CDR2: SQVTM, ANQGSEA. The length of the CDR3 is 12 residues. V was pared by 6 bases and J by 6 bases, with 3 bases of the junction left unmatched. The CDR3 sequence: CSVGQGSNEQFF. Here the CDR3 DNA reads TGCAGCGTCGGACAGGGGAGCAATGAGCAGTTCTTC.

The chain employs TRBV30 and TRBJ2-1; the match to TRBD1 covers 10 bases. The CDR3 consists of 15 residues. V trimming: 2 bases; J trimming: 6 bases; junction bases outside the gene matches: 7. Germline CDR1 is GTSNPN and CDR2 is SVGIG (reference sequence). DNA of the CDR3: TGTGCCTGGAGTTTACGGACAGGGGGACGCAATGAGCAGTTCTTC. Protein product: CAWSLRTGGRNEQFF. The complete variable domain, with remaining parts taken from reference TRBV30 and TRBJ2-1, reads SQTIHQWPATLVQPVGSPLSLECTVEGTSNPNLYWYRQAAGRGLQLLFYSVGIGQISSEVPQNLSASRPQDRQFILSSKKLLLSDSGFYLCAWSLRTGGRNEQFFGPGTRLTVL.

J is TRBJ1-3 and V is TRBV25-1; 7 nucleotides line up with TRBD1. The V gene end was trimmed by 2 bases and the J gene end by 3 bases; junction bases not matched to a gene: 7. CDR3 length equals 16 residues. CDR1 is MGHDK and CDR2 is SYGVNS in the germline V gene. The CDR3 region is CASSEVGAGGGNTIYF. In DNA form, the CDR3 reads TGTGCCAGCAGTGAAGTTGGGGCAGGGGGTGGAAACACCATATATTTT.

This chain uses TRBV7-3 with TRBJ2-5, with 8 bases matching TRBD2. CDR1 and CDR2 (germline): SGHTA, FQGTGA. This CDR3 spans 17 amino acids. V lost 4 bases and J lost 1; bases outside the gene matches: 11. The CDR3 DNA is TGTGCCAGCAGCTCCGGACGGACCGGGACTAGCCAAGAGACCCAGTACTTC. As protein: CASSSGRTGTSQETQYF.

The V call is TRBV19, the J call TRBJ2-2; 7 positions match TRBD1. Trimming cost V 6 bases and J 0 bases; bases outside gene matches: 4. The CDR3 is 15 amino acids. Germline CDR1 is LNHDA and CDR2 is SQIVND (reference sequence). In DNA, the CDR3 is TGTGCCAGTAGGACAGGGACAGCGAACACCGGGGAGCTGTTTTTT. Its protein product is CASRTGTANTGELFF.